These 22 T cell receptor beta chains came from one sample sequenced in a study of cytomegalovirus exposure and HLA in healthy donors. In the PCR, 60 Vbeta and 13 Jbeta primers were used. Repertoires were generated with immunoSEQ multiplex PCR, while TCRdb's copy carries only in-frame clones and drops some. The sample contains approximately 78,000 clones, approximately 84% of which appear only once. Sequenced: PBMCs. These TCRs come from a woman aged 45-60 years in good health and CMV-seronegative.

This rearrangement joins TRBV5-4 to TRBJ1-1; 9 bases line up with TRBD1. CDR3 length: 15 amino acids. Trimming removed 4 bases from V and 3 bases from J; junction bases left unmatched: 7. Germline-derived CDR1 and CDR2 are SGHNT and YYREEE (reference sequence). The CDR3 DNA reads TGTGCCAGCAGCACGAGGACAGGGGTGGACACTGAAGCTTTCTTT. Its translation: CASSTRTGVDTEAFF.

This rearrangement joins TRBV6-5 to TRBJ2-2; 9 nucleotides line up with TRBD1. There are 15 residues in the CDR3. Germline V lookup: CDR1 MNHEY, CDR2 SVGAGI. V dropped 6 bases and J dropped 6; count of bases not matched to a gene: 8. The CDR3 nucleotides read TGTGCCAGCAGCGGTAGACAGGGGGGGGCCGGGGAGCTGTTTTTT. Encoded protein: CASSGRQGGAGELFF.

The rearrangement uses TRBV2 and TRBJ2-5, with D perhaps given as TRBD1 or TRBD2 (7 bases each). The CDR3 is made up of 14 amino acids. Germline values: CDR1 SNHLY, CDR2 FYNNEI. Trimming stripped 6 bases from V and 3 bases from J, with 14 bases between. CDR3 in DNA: TGTGCCAGCAGGGAACAGGGGAGGGAAGAGACCCAGTACTTC. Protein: CASREQGREETQYF.

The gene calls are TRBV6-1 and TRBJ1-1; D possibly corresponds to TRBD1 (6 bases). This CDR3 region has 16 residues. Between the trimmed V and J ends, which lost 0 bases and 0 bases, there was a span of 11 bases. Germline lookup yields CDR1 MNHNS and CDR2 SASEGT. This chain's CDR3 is CASSEARGRVNTEAFF. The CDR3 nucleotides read TGTGCCAGCAGTGAAGCGAGGGGGAGAGTGAACACTGAAGCTTTCTTT.

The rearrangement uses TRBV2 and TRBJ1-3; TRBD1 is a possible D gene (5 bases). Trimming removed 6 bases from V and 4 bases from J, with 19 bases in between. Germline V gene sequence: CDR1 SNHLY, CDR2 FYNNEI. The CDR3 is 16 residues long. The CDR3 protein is CASSRIGGARGNTIYF. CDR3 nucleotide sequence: TGTGCCAGCAGCCGGATTGGAGGGGCGCGCGGAAACACCATATATTTT.

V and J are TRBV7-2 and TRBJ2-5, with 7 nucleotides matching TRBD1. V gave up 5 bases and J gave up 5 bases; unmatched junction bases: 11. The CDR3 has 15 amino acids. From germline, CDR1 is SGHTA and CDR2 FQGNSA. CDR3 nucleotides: TGTGCCAGCAGCCCGTTTCCGGGACAGATGGAGACCCAGTACTTC. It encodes CASSPFPGQMETQYF.

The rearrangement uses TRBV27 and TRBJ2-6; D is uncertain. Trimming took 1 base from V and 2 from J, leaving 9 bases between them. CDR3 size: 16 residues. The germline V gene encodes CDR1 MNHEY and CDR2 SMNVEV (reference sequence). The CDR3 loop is CASSLFTGTGANVLTF. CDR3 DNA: TGTGCCAGCAGTTTATTCACGGGTACTGGGGCCAACGTCCTGACTTTC.

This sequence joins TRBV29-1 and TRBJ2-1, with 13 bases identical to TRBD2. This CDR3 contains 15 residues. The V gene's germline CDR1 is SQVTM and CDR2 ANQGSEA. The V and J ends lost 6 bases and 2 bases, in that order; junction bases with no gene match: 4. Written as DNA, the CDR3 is TGCAGCGTCCCCGGGACTAGCGGGACCTACAATGAGCAGTTCTTC. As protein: CSVPGTSGTYNEQFF.

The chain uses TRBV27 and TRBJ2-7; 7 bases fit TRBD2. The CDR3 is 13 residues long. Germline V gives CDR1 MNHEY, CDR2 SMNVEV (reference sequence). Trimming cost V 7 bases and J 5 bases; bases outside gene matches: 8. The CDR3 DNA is TGTGCCAGCAAGGATCTCCTAGCGGACGAGCAGTACTTC. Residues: CASKDLLADEQYF.

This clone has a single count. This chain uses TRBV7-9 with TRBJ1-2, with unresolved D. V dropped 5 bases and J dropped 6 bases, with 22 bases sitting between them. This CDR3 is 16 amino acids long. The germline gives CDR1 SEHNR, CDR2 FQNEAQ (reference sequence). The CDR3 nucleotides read TGTGCCAGCAGCCCCCGGTGGGAGGGTTTAGAGAATGGCTACACCTTC. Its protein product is CASSPRWEGLENGYTF.

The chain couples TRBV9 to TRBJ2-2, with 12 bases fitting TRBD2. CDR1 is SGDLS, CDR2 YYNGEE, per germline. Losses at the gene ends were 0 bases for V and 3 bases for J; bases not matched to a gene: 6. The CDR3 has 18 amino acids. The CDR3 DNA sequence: TGTGCCAGCAGCGTAGAGCTAGCGGGGGGGCTGTACACCGGGGAGCTGTTTTTT. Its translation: CASSVELAGGLYTGELFF. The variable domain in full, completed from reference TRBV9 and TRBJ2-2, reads DSGVTQTPKHLITATGQRVTLRCSPRSGDLSVYWYQQSLDQGLQFLIQYYNGEERAKGNILERFSAQQFPDLHSELNLSSLELGDSALYFCASSVELAGGLYTGELFFGEGSRLTVL.

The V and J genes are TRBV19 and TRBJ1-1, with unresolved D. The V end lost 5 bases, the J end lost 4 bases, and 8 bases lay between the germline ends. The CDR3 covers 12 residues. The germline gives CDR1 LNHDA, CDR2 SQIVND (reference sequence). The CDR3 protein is CASSPPGTEAFF. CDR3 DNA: TGTGCCAGTAGTCCCCCGGGCACTGAAGCTTTCTTT.

The CDR3 loop is CASSWRLDSNYGYTF. The CDR3 DNA sequence: TGTGCCAGCAGTTGGCGATTGGACTCTAACTATGGCTACACCTTC. The chain joins TRBV27 to TRBJ1-2, with unresolved D. The CDR3 is made up of 15 amino acids. Between the trimmed V and J ends, which lost 4 bases and 0 bases, there was a span of 12 bases. Germline CDR1 MNHEY, CDR2 SMNVEV (reference sequence).

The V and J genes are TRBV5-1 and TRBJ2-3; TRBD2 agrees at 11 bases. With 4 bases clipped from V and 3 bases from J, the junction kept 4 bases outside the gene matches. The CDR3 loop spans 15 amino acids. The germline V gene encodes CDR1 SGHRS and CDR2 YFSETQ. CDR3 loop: CASSPTSGETDTQYF. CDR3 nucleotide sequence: TGCGCCAGCAGCCCGACTAGCGGGGAGACAGATACGCAGTATTTT. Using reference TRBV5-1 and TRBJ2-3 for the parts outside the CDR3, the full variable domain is KAGVTQTPRYLIKTRGQQVTLSCSPISGHRSVSWYQQTPGQGLQFLFEYFSETQRNKGNFPGRFSGRQFSNSRSEMNVSTLELGDSALYLCASSPTSGETDTQYFGPGTRLTVL.

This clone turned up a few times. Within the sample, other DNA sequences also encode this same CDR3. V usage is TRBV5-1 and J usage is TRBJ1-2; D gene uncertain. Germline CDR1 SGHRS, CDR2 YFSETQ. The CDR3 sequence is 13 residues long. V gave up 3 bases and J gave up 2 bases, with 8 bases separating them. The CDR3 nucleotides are TGCGCCAGCAGCTCAGGAGGGAACTATGGCTACACCTTC. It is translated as CASSSGGNYGYTF.

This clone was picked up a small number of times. In nucleotides, the CDR3 is TGTGCCAGCAAGGGGCCCGCACGCAATCAGCCCCAGCATTTT. Translated, it gives CASKGPARNQPQHF. The chain joins TRBV28 to TRBJ1-5; possible D gene TRBD1, 5 bases. CDR1 is MDHEN, CDR2 SYDVKM, per germline. The CDR3 totals 14 residues. V was trimmed by 7 bases and J by 2 bases, leaving 12 bases between them. The entire variable domain, with the rest obtained from reference TRBV28 and TRBJ1-5, is as follows: DVKVTQSSRYLVKRTGEKVFLECVQDMDHENMFWYRQDPGLGLRLIYFSYDVKMKEKGDIPEGYSVSREKKERFSLILESASTNQTSMYLCASKGPARNQPQHFGDGTRLSIL.

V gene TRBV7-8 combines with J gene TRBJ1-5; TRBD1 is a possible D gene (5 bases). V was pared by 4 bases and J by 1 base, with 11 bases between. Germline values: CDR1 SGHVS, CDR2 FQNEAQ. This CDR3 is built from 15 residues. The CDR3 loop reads CASSSGSLSNQPQHF. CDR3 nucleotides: TGTGCCAGCAGCTCAGGGTCGCTAAGCAATCAGCCCCAGCATTTT.

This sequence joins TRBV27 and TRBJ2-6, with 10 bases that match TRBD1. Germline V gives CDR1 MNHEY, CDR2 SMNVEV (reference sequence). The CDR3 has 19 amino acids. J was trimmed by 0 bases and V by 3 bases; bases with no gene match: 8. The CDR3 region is CASSLTVGQGRSGANVLTF. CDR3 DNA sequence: TGTGCCAGCAGTTTGACGGTGGGACAGGGGCGCTCTGGGGCCAACGTCCTGACTTTC.

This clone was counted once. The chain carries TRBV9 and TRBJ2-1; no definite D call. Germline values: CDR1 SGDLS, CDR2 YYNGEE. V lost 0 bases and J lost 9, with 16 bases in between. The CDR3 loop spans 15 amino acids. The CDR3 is CASSVDARGEVEQFF. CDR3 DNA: TGTGCCAGCAGCGTAGACGCGCGTGGTGAGGTTGAGCAGTTCTTC.

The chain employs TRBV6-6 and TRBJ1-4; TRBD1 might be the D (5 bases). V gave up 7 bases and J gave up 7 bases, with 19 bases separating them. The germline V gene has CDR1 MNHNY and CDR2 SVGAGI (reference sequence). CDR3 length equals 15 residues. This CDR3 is CASTFSAGKSEKLFF. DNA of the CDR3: TGTGCCAGCACCTTCTCCGCAGGGAAAAGTGAAAAACTGTTTTTT.

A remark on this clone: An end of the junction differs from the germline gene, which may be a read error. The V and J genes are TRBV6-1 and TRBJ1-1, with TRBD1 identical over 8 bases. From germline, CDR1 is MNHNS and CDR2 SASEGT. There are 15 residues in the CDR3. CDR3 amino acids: CASREDPDRGTEAFF. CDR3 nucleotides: TGTGCCAGCAGGGAAGACCCCGACAGGGGCACTGAAGCTTTCTTT.

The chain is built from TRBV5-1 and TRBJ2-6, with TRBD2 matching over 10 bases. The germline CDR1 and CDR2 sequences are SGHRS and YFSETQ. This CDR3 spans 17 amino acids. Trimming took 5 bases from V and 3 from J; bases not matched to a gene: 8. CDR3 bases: TGCGCCAGCAGACCGGGACTAGCGTCTTATGGGGCCAACGTCCTGACTTTC. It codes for CASRPGLASYGANVLTF.